This T cell receptor beta chain was retrieved from a study of T cell repertoires in cytomegalovirus infection. Study as a whole: Matching HLA type, along with CMV infection, was indicated by public TCR beta signatures. The study, taken as a whole, reports: Adding up the frequency of public TCR beta families identified people who carried CMV plus the relevant HLA.

This clonotype came up a few times. The antigen is undetermined. V trimming: 2 bases; J trimming: 4 bases; junction bases outside the gene matches: 8. The germline CDR1 and CDR2 sequences are SGHAT and FQNNGV. The CDR3 runs to 16 residues. Each CDR3 protein is one row after TCRdb ran MiXCR on the reads. The sample lists roughly 200,000 distinct CDR3 sequences, roughly 34% occurring once. This sequence originates from a human donor in good health (CMV status not recorded). Some clones in this sample may be carry-over from other donors' samples. Sequencing used CD8+ T cells from cultured PBMCs, obtained from culture after CMV antigen stimulation. The chain has TRBV11-2 and TRBJ2-3; 8 nucleotides line up with TRBD1. CDR3 sequence reads: CASSLTGQGASDTQYF. CDR3 DNA: TGTGCCAGCAGCTTAACTGGGCAGGGGGCCTCAGATACGCAGTATTTT.